The rows below give T cell receptor beta chains drawn from one sample of a study of CD8 T cells in Susac syndrome. MiXCR, applied by TCRdb to the immunoSEQ multiplex PCR reads, yields one record per CDR3 protein. The sample lists a few hundred thousand distinct CDR3 sequences, less than 95% occurring once. The sequenced sample was CD4+ T cells from PBMCs. The receptor source for this set is a human donor with Susac syndrome. Both conserved end residues are part of each CDR3. The order of the fields is J gene, CDR3 length, V gene, D gene, CDR3 protein. D genes are given only for firm matches.

j_gene: TRBJ1-1; len: 15; v_gene: TRBV5-1; d_gene: .; CDR3aa: CASSLTGQMNTEAFF
j_gene: TRBJ2-7; len: 11; v_gene: TRBV6-5; d_gene: .; CDR3aa: CALGQGYEQYF
j_gene: TRBJ2-5; len: 14; v_gene: TRBV2; d_gene: .; CDR3aa: CASDGGTYQETQYF
j_gene: TRBJ1-1; len: 14; v_gene: TRBV20-1; d_gene: .; CDR3aa: CSASFGGRNTEAFF
j_gene: TRBJ1-2; len: 12; v_gene: TRBV12-3/TRBV12-4; d_gene: .; CDR3aa: CASKTVPVGYTF
j_gene: TRBJ1-2; len: 12; v_gene: TRBV20-1; d_gene: TRBD1; CDR3aa: CSAMEGARGYTF
j_gene: TRBJ2-2; len: 15; v_gene: TRBV9; d_gene: TRBD1; CDR3aa: CASRLGTGVTGELFF
j_gene: TRBJ2-3; len: 15; v_gene: TRBV29-1; d_gene: .; CDR3aa: CSVEASDRGTDTQYF
j_gene: TRBJ2-3; len: 12; v_gene: TRBV30; d_gene: .; CDR3aa: CACTGGADTQYF
j_gene: TRBJ1-1; len: 13; v_gene: TRBV20-1; d_gene: .; CDR3aa: CSAQTDLNTEAFF
j_gene: TRBJ2-7; len: 14; v_gene: TRBV6-5; d_gene: .; CDR3aa: CASSRQGTGYEQYF
j_gene: TRBJ1-2; len: 11; v_gene: TRBV18; d_gene: .; CDR3aa: CASSPTDGYTF
j_gene: TRBJ1-1; len: 13; v_gene: TRBV12-3/TRBV12-4; d_gene: .; CDR3aa: CASSLKSDTEAFF
j_gene: TRBJ1-4; len: 17; v_gene: TRBV29-1; d_gene: TRBD1; CDR3aa: CSVPSTGTGSTNEKLFF
j_gene: TRBJ2-3; len: 13; v_gene: TRBV5-1; d_gene: .; CDR3aa: CASSKASTDTQYF
j_gene: TRBJ1-2; len: 15; v_gene: TRBV9; d_gene: .; CDR3aa: CASSASPKGDYGYTF
j_gene: TRBJ2-6; len: 14; v_gene: TRBV18; d_gene: .; CDR3aa: CASSGSSGANVLTF
j_gene: TRBJ1-2; len: 15; v_gene: TRBV30; d_gene: .; CDR3aa: CAWGRSLRPDYGYTF
j_gene: TRBJ1-1; len: 18; v_gene: TRBV3-1; d_gene: .; CDR3aa: CASSQDPLGRGLRTEAFF
j_gene: TRBJ2-5; len: 15; v_gene: TRBV11-3; d_gene: .; CDR3aa: CASSPTSLSGETQYF
j_gene: TRBJ2-7; len: 13; v_gene: TRBV9; d_gene: .; CDR3aa: CASSVVAQGRQYF
j_gene: TRBJ1-1; len: 14; v_gene: TRBV9; d_gene: .; CDR3aa: CASSVERAPTEAFF
j_gene: TRBJ2-1; len: 13; v_gene: TRBV24-1; d_gene: .; CDR3aa: CATSPDSYNEQFF
j_gene: TRBJ1-4; len: 18; v_gene: TRBV4-3; d_gene: TRBD1; CDR3aa: CASSQDPGTGFSNEKLFF
j_gene: TRBJ1-5; len: 15; v_gene: TRBV4-3; d_gene: .; CDR3aa: CASSQERGLDQPQHF
j_gene: TRBJ2-3; len: 11; v_gene: TRBV30; d_gene: .; CDR3aa: CAWSATDTQYF
j_gene: TRBJ1-3; len: 14; v_gene: TRBV7-2; d_gene: .; CDR3aa: CASSQRDVGNTIYF
j_gene: TRBJ2-7; len: 14; v_gene: TRBV7-2; d_gene: TRBD2; CDR3aa: CASSLSGGLYEQYF
j_gene: TRBJ2-1; len: 15; v_gene: TRBV29-1; d_gene: TRBD2; CDR3aa: CSVEFGLEADNEQFF
j_gene: TRBJ2-5; len: 14; v_gene: TRBV4-2; d_gene: TRBD1; CDR3aa: CASSQDDRDRAQYF
j_gene: TRBJ2-4; len: 16; v_gene: TRBV7-2; d_gene: .; CDR3aa: CASSLGWDFQRNIQYF
j_gene: TRBJ1-4; len: 15; v_gene: TRBV4-1; d_gene: .; CDR3aa: CASSQGHGDNEKLFF
j_gene: TRBJ1-2; len: 13; v_gene: TRBV12-3/TRBV12-4; d_gene: TRBD1; CDR3aa: CASKGQLLYGYTF
j_gene: TRBJ2-2; len: 17; v_gene: TRBV12-3/TRBV12-4; d_gene: .; CDR3aa: CASSYTPGGSNTGELFF
j_gene: TRBJ2-2; len: 16; v_gene: TRBV6-1; d_gene: .; CDR3aa: CASSRGWTVNTGELFF
j_gene: TRBJ2-7; len: 15; v_gene: TRBV6-6; d_gene: .; CDR3aa: CASSYSPGERYEQYF